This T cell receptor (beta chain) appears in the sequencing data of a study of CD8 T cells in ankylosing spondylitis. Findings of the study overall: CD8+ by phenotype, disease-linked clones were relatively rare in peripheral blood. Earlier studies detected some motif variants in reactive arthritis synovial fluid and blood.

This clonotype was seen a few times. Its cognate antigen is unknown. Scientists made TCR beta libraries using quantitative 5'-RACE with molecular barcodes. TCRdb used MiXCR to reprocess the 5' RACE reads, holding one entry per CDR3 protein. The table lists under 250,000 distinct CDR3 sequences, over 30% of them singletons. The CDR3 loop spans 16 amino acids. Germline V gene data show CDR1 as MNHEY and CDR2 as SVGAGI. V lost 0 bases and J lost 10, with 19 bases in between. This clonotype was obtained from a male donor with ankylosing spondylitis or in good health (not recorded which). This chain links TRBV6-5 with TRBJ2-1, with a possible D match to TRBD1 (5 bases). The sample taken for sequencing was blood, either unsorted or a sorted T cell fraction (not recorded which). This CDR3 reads CASSYSPDILLLEQFF. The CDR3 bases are TGTGCCAGCAGTTACTCGCCGGACATTCTTCTTTTGGAGCAGTTCTTC.